There are a few counts of the clone carrying this T cell receptor beta chain. Its target is not known. These data are taken from a study of T-cell memory formation after mild COVID-19. Study-wide background: TCR clusters were mostly donor specific. Findings of the study overall: Balance between CD4 and CD8 was seen in clones contracting day 15 to 85, and a CD4+ lean was seen in later expanders.

TCRdb ran MiXCR on the 5' RACE reads and lists one entry per CDR3 protein. The table has approximately 150,000 distinct CDR3 sequences, roughly 6.3% seen once; the top ten hold about 2%. Per germline, CDR1 MNHNY and CDR2 SVGAGI (reference sequence). V was clipped by 0 bases and J by 2 bases, with 11 bases between them. The CDR3 is 15 residues long. Sequencing was performed on PBMCs or a T cell subset sorted from them (not recorded which). The chain employs TRBV6-6 and TRBJ2-7, with no clear D. This TCR was sampled from an adult woman who had mild COVID-19 (a few samples of this study predate the infection). Cell type and time point are not known. CDR3 in amino acids: CASSYSIAVPYEQYF. CDR3 bases: TGTGCCAGCAGTTACTCGATCGCAGTTCCCTACGAGCAGTACTTC.